Listed below are T cell receptor beta chains from one sample, sequenced in a study of blood T cell repertoires in COVID-19. Data came from immunoSEQ multiplex PCR; TCRdb stores just in-frame clones and leaves some out. The profile covers about 52,000 clones, with about four fifths appearing a single time and more than 9% taken by the ten largest. Material: peripheral blood. The receptors stem from an elderly man with COVID-19, enrolled during active disease. Both conserved end residues are part of each CDR3. A D gene is named only where the DNA matches it firmly. Size is omitted from some rows. Given values are once, few, many or a class for expanded clones.

v_call,clone_size,j_call,d_call,cdr3_nt,cdr3_aa
TRBV6-1,NA,TRBJ2-5,TRBD2,TGTGCCAGCAGTGAAATGAGGCGGGGGGGCCAAGAGACCCAGTACTTC,CASSEMRRGGQETQYF
TRBV18,once,TRBJ2-7,NA,TGTGCCAGCTCAGGGCAGAGCTCCTACGAGCAGTACTTC,CASSGQSSYEQYF
TRBV27,NA,TRBJ1-5,TRBD1,TGTGCCAGCAGGTCCGGGACAGGGGGAGATCAGCCCCAGCATTTT,CASRSGTGGDQPQHF
TRBV19,NA,TRBJ2-1,NA,TGTGCCAGTAGAATGAGGGACACGAGCTCCTACAATGAGCAGTTCTTC,CASRMRDTSSYNEQFF
TRBV7-9,NA,TRBJ2-7,NA,TGTGCCAGCAGCACCCGTCAGGGGATGGACGAGCAGTACTTC,CASSTRQGMDEQYF
TRBV5-6,few,TRBJ2-3,TRBD2,TGTGCCAGCAGCTCGAGTACTCGACTAGCGGGAGTCGGCACAGATACGCAGTATTTT,CASSSSTRLAGVGTDTQYF
TRBV7-6,NA,TRBJ1-2,TRBD1,TGTGCCAGCAGCTTGGACGTCCCTGGACAGGGAACTGGCTACACCTTC,CASSLDVPGQGTGYTF
TRBV7-2,NA,TRBJ1-5,TRBD1,TGTGCCAGCAGCCCGGGACAGACTAACAATCAGCCCCAGCATTTT,CASSPGQTNNQPQHF
TRBV9,NA,TRBJ1-6,TRBD1,TGTGCCAGCAGCGACCGGACAGGGGGCGATTCACCCCTCCACTTT,CASSDRTGGDSPLHF
TRBV19,NA,TRBJ2-2,TRBD1,TGTGCCAGTTCGGACAGGCGGCCCGGGGAGCTGTTTTTT,CASSDRRPGELFF
TRBV6-6,NA,TRBJ2-5,NA,TGTGCCAGCAGGGAGGGGGGGGAGACCCAGTACTTC,CASREGGETQYF
TRBV10-3,NA,TRBJ1-5,TRBD1,TGTGCCATCAGTCGCGACAGGGTGAGTCAGCCCCAGCATTTT,CAISRDRVSQPQHF
TRBV9,NA,TRBJ2-5,NA,TGTGCCAGCAGCTATCCGGCAGGGGTAGGAGGAGAGACCCAGTACTTC,CASSYPAGVGGETQYF
TRBV6-2/TRBV6-3,NA,TRBJ2-5,NA,TGTGCCAGCAGCCAGAGTGTTTCGGAGACCCAGTACTTC,CASSQSVSETQYF
TRBV5-1,NA,TRBJ1-2,NA,TGCGCCAGCAGCTTGGACAGGACCTACTATGGCTACACCTTC,CASSLDRTYYGYTF
TRBV7-8,NA,TRBJ1-3,NA,TGTGCCAGCAGCTTAGCCCTGGATCGACAGCTATATTTT,CASSLALDRQLYF
TRBV19,once,TRBJ1-1,NA,TGTGCCAGTAGTATACCTAACGGGTTGAACACTGAAGCTTTCTTT,CASSIPNGLNTEAFF
TRBV2,NA,TRBJ1-5,NA,TGTGCCAGCAGTGAGGAGGGAAATCAGCCCCAGCATTTT,CASSEEGNQPQHF
TRBV29-1,NA,TRBJ2-7,NA,TGCAGCGTTGGACTAAGTCTGACGGGCTACGAGCAGTACTTC,CSVGLSLTGYEQYF
TRBV4-3,NA,TRBJ1-2,TRBD1,TGCGCCAGCAGCCAACCGACAGGGTCTGGCGGCTACACCTTC,CASSQPTGSGGYTF
TRBV5-8,NA,TRBJ1-5,NA,TGTGCCAGCAGCGAAGTACCGAGGAGCAATCAGCCCCAGCATTTT,CASSEVPRSNQPQHF
TRBV9,NA,TRBJ1-1,NA,TGTGCCAGCAGCGTAGTAGAACAGGCGAGTATGAACACTGAAGCTTTCTTT,CASSVVEQASMNTEAFF
TRBV9,NA,TRBJ1-6,TRBD1,TGTGCCAGCACCACAGGGGTGAATAATTCACCCCTCCACTTT,CASTTGVNNSPLHF
TRBV29-1,NA,TRBJ1-2,NA,TGCAGCGTTGAAGATCTCGAGATTGTAAGCTATGGCTACACCTTC,CSVEDLEIVSYGYTF
TRBV28,NA,TRBJ1-2,TRBD1,TGTGCCAGCAGGACCACCTCTAGGGGGCGCGGTGGCTACACCTTC,CASRTTSRGRGGYTF
TRBV27,NA,TRBJ1-2,NA,TGTGCCAGCAGTCATGCTCGTCGGGAGGGCAAGGGCTACACCTTC,CASSHARREGKGYTF
TRBV24-1,NA,TRBJ2-3,NA,TGTGCCACCAGTGAGGGTCCATACGGCGATACGGGGACAGATACGCAGTATTTT,CATSEGPYGDTGTDTQYF
TRBV6-5,NA,TRBJ2-1,NA,TGTGCCAGCAGTTACTCTGGTAGCGGACCCAATGAGCAGTTCTTC,CASSYSGSGPNEQFF
TRBV11-3,NA,TRBJ2-2,TRBD2,TGTGCCAGCAGCTTTTCGGGGGGAGGCACCGGGGAGCTGTTTTTT,CASSFSGGGTGELFF
TRBV30,few,TRBJ1-1,TRBD1,TGTGCCGCCCGGGACAGGGGGCTTTGGACTGAAGCTTTCTTT,CAARDRGLWTEAFF
TRBV14,NA,TRBJ1-2,NA,TGTGCCAGCAGCCAAGAAACGGGGGGCAAATATGGCTACACCTTC,CASSQETGGKYGYTF
TRBV9,NA,TRBJ2-5,NA,TGTGCCAGCAGCGTAGTGGGGGGTCTTGAGACCCAGTACTTC,CASSVVGGLETQYF
TRBV3-1/TRBV3-2,NA,TRBJ2-2,TRBD2,TGTGCCAGCAGTGCCCGGGAGGGGGTCACCGGGGAGCTGTTTTTT,CASSAREGVTGELFF
TRBV7-3,NA,TRBJ2-3,NA,TGTGCCAGCAGCCCACAGACAGGCACAGATACGCAGTATTTT,CASSPQTGTDTQYF
TRBV5-1,once,TRBJ2-2,TRBD1,TGCGCCAGCGACCGGACAGGGGAAACCGGGGAGCTGTTTTTT,CASDRTGETGELFF
TRBV2,NA,TRBJ1-4,NA,TGTGCCAGCAGTCCGCTATCGGGTGAAAAACTGTTTTTT,CASSPLSGEKLFF
TRBV5-1,NA,TRBJ2-2,NA,TGCGCCAGCCTGGTGGCGGGAACCGGGGAGCTGTTTTTT,CASLVAGTGELFF
TRBV19,NA,TRBJ2-7,TRBD2,TGTGCCAGTACGCGGGGGGGCTCCCACGAGCAGTACTTC,CASTRGGSHEQYF
TRBV6-5,NA,TRBJ2-7,TRBD1,TGTGCCAGCAGGGATTTACAGGGGGACTCCTACGAGCAGTACTTC,CASRDLQGDSYEQYF
TRBV2,few,TRBJ1-2,NA,TGTGCCAGCAGTGTTGAGGGAAACCTTAGCTACACCTTC,CASSVEGNLSYTF
TRBV7-2,NA,TRBJ2-5,NA,TGTGCCAGCAGCCCTACGACGGGGAAGGAGACCCAGTACTTC,CASSPTTGKETQYF
TRBV5-1,NA,TRBJ1-4,NA,TGCGCCAGCAGCCCCACCCAGGGGCCTAATGAAAAACTGTTTTTT,CASSPTQGPNEKLFF
TRBV7-3,NA,TRBJ2-3,NA,TGTGCCAGCAGCCCCTGGGGGGGGCGGCTTAGCACAGATACGCAGTATTTT,CASSPWGGRLSTDTQYF
TRBV5-1,NA,TRBJ2-7,NA,TGCGCCAGCAGCTTGGGAGGTGGAGGCCCTACTGATGGGCAGTACTTC,CASSLGGGGPTDGQYF
TRBV10-3,NA,TRBJ2-3,TRBD1,TGTGCCATCAGTGAGTCTAAGCCAGGGGGAGATACGCAGTATTTT,CAISESKPGGDTQYF
TRBV5-1,NA,TRBJ1-2,TRBD1,TGCGCCAGCAGCTTGGATCCGGGACAGGGGGCGGGTGGCTACACCTTC,CASSLDPGQGAGGYTF
TRBV4-3,NA,TRBJ1-6,NA,TGCGCCAGCAGCCAAGACGCAAGCGGGGATAATTCACCCCTCCACTTT,CASSQDASGDNSPLHF
TRBV6-6,NA,TRBJ2-7,TRBD1,TGTGCCAGCAGTCCGGGACAGGGTTTCTACGAGCAGTACTTC,CASSPGQGFYEQYF
TRBV5-6,NA,TRBJ1-5,NA,TGTGCCAGCAGCTTGTATAGCAATCAGCCCCAGCATTTT,CASSLYSNQPQHF
TRBV7-7,NA,TRBJ1-1,TRBD1,TGTGCCAGCAGCCCCTGGACAGGGCGATCGGATGAAGCTTTCTTT,CASSPWTGRSDEAFF
TRBV5-1,NA,TRBJ1-2,TRBD1,TGCGCCAGCAGCCCAGGGGGGCAAGCTAACTATGGCTACACCTTC,CASSPGGQANYGYTF
TRBV5-1,NA,TRBJ2-5,TRBD1,TGCGCCAGCAGCTACGGACAGGCAACAGAGACCCAGTACTTC,CASSYGQATETQYF
TRBV4-1,few,TRBJ1-1,TRBD1,TGCGCCAGCAGCTTTCAAGACAGGGGCACTGAAGCTTTCTTT,CASSFQDRGTEAFF
TRBV5-1,NA,TRBJ2-5,TRBD1,TGCGCCAGCAGCTTGACCCCGGGACAGGGTATGGAGACCCAGTACTTC,CASSLTPGQGMETQYF
TRBV14,NA,TRBJ1-6,NA,TGTGCCAGCAGCCAAGGACTGTCGGCCGCACCCCTCCACTTT,CASSQGLSAAPLHF